The clone carrying this T cell receptor (beta chain) has a count of ten or more. The data were obtained in a study of regulatory T cells in long-lasting Graves disease. Turning to the study itself: Graves' disease counted as persistent after over 5 years of antithyroid drugs with positive TSH receptor antibodies.

Time point denoted: persistent/refractory GD, antithyroid drugs over 5 years with positive TRAb. RNA isolated from PBMCs was used to make the TCR library. The V gene end was trimmed by 8 bases and the J gene end by 5 bases; junction bases not matched to a gene: 5. This CDR3 has 13 residues. From germline, CDR1 is MDHEN and CDR2 SYDVKM. Arm-PCR of CDR3 regions and iRepertoire HTBI primers were used to build TCR beta libraries. TCRdb re-analysed the multiplex PCR reads in MiXCR, keeping a single row per CDR3 protein. Of hundreds of thousands of distinct CDR3 sequences listed, about 22% are singletons. The sequencing used peripheral blood mononuclear cells (PBMCs), collected when the disease was refractory, from a patient treated with antithyroid drugs. This TCR was sampled from a female donor with Graves disease. V usage is TRBV28 and J usage is TRBJ1-5; 8 bases align to TRBD1. For the CDR3, the DNA is TGTGCCAGCTATAGGACAGGGTATCAGCCCCAGCATTTT. The encoded protein is CASYRTGYQPQHF.